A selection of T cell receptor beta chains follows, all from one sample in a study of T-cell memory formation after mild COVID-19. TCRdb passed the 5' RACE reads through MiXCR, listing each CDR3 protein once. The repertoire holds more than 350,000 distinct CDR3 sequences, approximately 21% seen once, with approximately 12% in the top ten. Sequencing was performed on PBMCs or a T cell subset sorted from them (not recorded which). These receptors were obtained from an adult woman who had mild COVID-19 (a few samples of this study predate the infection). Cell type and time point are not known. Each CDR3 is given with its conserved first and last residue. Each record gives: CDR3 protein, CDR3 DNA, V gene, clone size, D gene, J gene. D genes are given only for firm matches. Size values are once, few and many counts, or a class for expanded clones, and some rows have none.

CSANPSGYTGELFF	TGCAGTGCTAACCCTAGCGGGTACACCGGGGAGCTGTTTTTT	TRBV20-1	many	TRBD2	TRBJ2-2
CASSVGGLIYEQYF	TGCGCCAGCAGCGTAGGGGGACTGATCTACGAGCAGTACTTC	TRBV5-1	-	-	TRBJ2-7
CASSHAGTGSYEQYF	TGCGCCAGCAGCCATGCCGGGACAGGGTCCTACGAGCAGTACTTC	TRBV4-1	few	TRBD1	TRBJ2-7
CATSVPGGTEAFF	TGTGCCACCAGTGTTCCCGGGGGGACTGAAGCTTTCTTT	TRBV24-1	many	-	TRBJ1-1
CASSLIRPPEQYF	TGTGCCAGCAGCTTAATCCGGCCTCCCGAGCAGTACTTC	TRBV7-8	-	-	TRBJ2-7
CASSWGLAINEQFF	TGTGCCAGCAGTTGGGGACTAGCAATCAATGAGCAGTTCTTC	TRBV12-3/TRBV12-4	few	TRBD2	TRBJ2-1
CATQGQGAYGTEAFF	TGTGCCACCCAAGGGCAGGGGGCTTACGGAACTGAAGCTTTCTTT	TRBV2	-	TRBD1	TRBJ1-1
CASSTVAGRSSYEQYF	TGTGCCAGCAGTACAGTAGCGGGACGAAGCTCCTACGAGCAGTACTTC	TRBV12-3/TRBV12-4	few	TRBD2	TRBJ2-7
CSARGSRSLNTEAFF	TGCAGTGCTAGAGGTAGTCGGAGCCTGAACACTGAAGCTTTCTTT	TRBV20-1	-	-	TRBJ1-1
CASSEGLAATDTQYF	TGTGCCAGCAGTGAAGGACTAGCGGCCACAGATACGCAGTATTTT	TRBV2	-	TRBD2	TRBJ2-3
CASSWGGTSVEQFF	TGCGCCAGCAGCTGGGGAGGGACTAGCGTTGAGCAGTTCTTC	TRBV5-1	-	TRBD2	TRBJ2-1
CASSPSGEQFF	TGCGCCAGCAGCCCCAGCGGGGAGCAGTTCTTC	TRBV5-1	few	-	TRBJ2-1
CASSSLGGYNEQFF	TGTGCCAGCAGCAGCTTGGGTGGGTACAATGAGCAGTTCTTC	TRBV5-6	many	-	TRBJ2-1
CASSQDMGGGDGELFF	TGCGCCAGCAGCCAAGATATGGGGGGAGGGGACGGGGAGCTGTTTTTT	TRBV4-1	few	TRBD2	TRBJ2-2
CASTAGRPPYEQYF	TGTGCGTCGACTGCAGGCCGTCCCCCTTACGAGCAGTACTTC	TRBV7-9	few	-	TRBJ2-7
CASSQDNEGKLFF	TGTGCCAGCAGCCAAGACAACGAGGGAAAACTGTTTTTT	TRBV3-1	-	-	TRBJ1-4
CASSLTDRGSGYTF	TGTGCCAGCAGCTTAACCGACAGGGGAAGTGGCTACACCTTC	TRBV7-3	many	TRBD1	TRBJ1-2
CSAATGVGNTQYF	TGCAGTGCCGCTACAGGGGTGGGAAATACGCAGTATTTT	TRBV20-1	-	TRBD1	TRBJ2-3
CASDPGGSSGNTIYF	TGTGCCAGCGACCCGGGAGGAAGCTCTGGAAACACCATATATTTT	TRBV9	few	-	TRBJ1-3
CSARAGMWSSPLHF	TGCAGTGCTAGAGCCGGGATGTGGAGTTCACCCCTCCACTTT	TRBV20-1	-	-	TRBJ1-6
CASSQGGRGGTEAFF	TGTGCCAGCAGCCAAGGGGGCAGAGGAGGGACTGAAGCTTTCTTT	TRBV14	-	-	TRBJ1-1
CASSLNERFSGNTIYF	TGTGCCAGCAGTTTAAATGAGCGATTCTCTGGAAACACCATATATTTT	TRBV12-3/TRBV12-4	few	-	TRBJ1-3
CSARPGTGLNEQYF	TGCAGCGCACGTCCCGGGACAGGGCTCAACGAGCAGTACTTC	TRBV29-1	-	TRBD1	TRBJ2-7
CASSTLQGYTEAFF	TGTGCCAGCAGTACCCTACAGGGGTACACTGAAGCTTTCTTT	TRBV6-2/TRBV6-3	few	TRBD1	TRBJ1-1
CASSFSGYYGYTF	TGTGCCAGCAGTTTTTCAGGGTACTATGGCTACACCTTC	TRBV12-3/TRBV12-4	-	-	TRBJ1-2
CASILGSGVEETQYF	TGTGCCAGCATTCTAGGGAGCGGAGTAGAAGAGACCCAGTACTTC	TRBV3-1	few	-	TRBJ2-5
CASSLVAGSGTGELFF	TGCGCCAGCAGCTTGGTGGCGGGGTCTGGCACCGGGGAGCTGTTTTTT	TRBV5-1	few	-	TRBJ2-2
CASSLDPLAANEQYF	TGTGCCAGCAGCTTAGACCCCCTAGCGGCTAACGAGCAGTACTTC	TRBV9	few	TRBD2	TRBJ2-7
CASSQVLAGGSSYEQYF	TGTGCCAGCAGCCAAGTACTAGCGGGGGGGAGTTCCTACGAGCAGTACTTC	TRBV3-1	-	TRBD2	TRBJ2-7
CASSYPPRVEYQPQHF	TGTGCCAGCAGTTACCCGCCCAGGGTGGAATATCAGCCCCAGCATTTT	TRBV6-2/TRBV6-3	few	-	TRBJ1-5
CASSLAGTGNTEAFF	TGTGCCAGCAGCCTGGCCGGGACAGGAAACACTGAAGCTTTCTTT	TRBV5-1	many	TRBD1	TRBJ1-1
CASSQNRAGDTEAFF	TGTGCCAGCAGCCAAAACAGGGCCGGGGACACTGAAGCTTTCTTT	TRBV7-9	few	-	TRBJ1-1
CASSRGDSHQYNSPLHF	TGCGCCAGCAGCCGAGGGGACAGCCACCAATATAATTCACCCCTCCACTTT	TRBV5-1	few	TRBD1	TRBJ1-6
CASRVLAGVVDEQFF	TGTGCCAGCAGAGTACTAGCGGGGGTTGTCGATGAGCAGTTCTTC	TRBV2	-	TRBD2	TRBJ2-1
CASSPSPRETQYF	TGTGCCAGCAGCCCCTCCCCCAGAGAGACCCAGTACTTC	TRBV7-9	many	-	TRBJ2-5